The T cell receptor (beta chain) described here comes from a study of Ad26.COV2.S vaccination and SARS-CoV-2 variants (dated by TCRdb to 2020 to 2022). In terms of the full investigation: TCRbeta repertoire sequencing was used to assess the specificity and breadth of SARS-CoV-2-reactive T cell receptors after Ad26.COV2.S vaccination. The TCR-sequenced set comprised approximately 32 samples: some 20 Ad26.COV2.S vaccine recipients, 5 placebo recipients and 8 SARS-CoV-2 convalescent individuals. Paper-wide results and their limitations: Non-spike TCR breadth was comparable between vaccine and placebo recipients, consistent with the vaccine containing only spike. After vaccination, spike-specific CD8+ and CD4+ T cell responses were reported to show substantial breadth. It was noted by the authors that total T cell responses may have been underestimated by the TCR breadth and depth analyses. Compared with placebo recipients, Ad26.COV2.S recipients showed higher spike-specific TCR breadth (P = 0.0014).

From a lookup of the germline V gene, CDR1 and CDR2 are KGHSH and LQKENI. Taken from cysteine to phenylalanine, the CDR3 has 16 residues. This entry keeps only the CDR3 DNA: 48 bases, framed from base 1. Between the V and J ends, shortened by 3 bases and 0 bases respectively, the junction contains 15 bases. About this clone itself: The antigen it recognizes is unknown. Per-nucleotide qualities are absent, and no much larger clonotype sits a single base away.

The immunoSEQ Assay was used to sequence TCRbeta CDR3 regions. After extraction, genomic DNA underwent amplification by bias-controlled multiplex PCR, followed by high-throughput sequencing. The authors' pipeline ran thus. To quantify the absolute abundance of each unique TCRbeta CDR3 region, sequences were collapsed and filtered. T cell fraction was estimated by normalizing TCRbeta template counts to usable DNA, which was measured by amplifying reference genes present in all nucleated cells. Repertoire TCRs were annotated as SARS-CoV-2-specific by exact matching of V gene, CDR3 amino acid sequence and J gene to a known reactive TCR set. The reference SARS-CoV-2 TCR set was derived from MIRA and filtered for enrichment in COVID-19-positive ImmuneCODE repertoires, a step that removed public or cross-reactive TCRs. Using the MIRA antigens, annotated TCRs were further analysed by specific ORF or by position within an ORF. Breadth was defined as the number of annotated unique rearrangements divided by the total number of unique productive rearrangements, and depth was defined as the summed frequency of the annotated unique rearrangements. Two-sided Wilcoxon rank-sum tests were used to compare TCR breadth between groups. Drawn from immuneACCESS, this table holds only the in-frame rearrangements with V and J called that TCRdb kept. Clones are partly lost; checked studies trace under half to an unresolved V gene and leave the rest unexplained. D and trimming come from the DNA, and the V and J calls and clone size come from that table. The table for this sample lists roughly 180,000 clones; approximately 88% of them were counted only once. Approximately 6% of the sample is in the top ten clones.

What the time point label conveys for this sample: individuals recovered from natural SARS-CoV-2 infection. This TCR was recovered from a human donor who had recovered from COVID-19. Sequencing was performed on peripheral blood, taken after recovery from COVID-19. Recombination joined TRBV18 with TRBJ2-7; TRBD2 is possibly the D segment (5 matching bases). The DNA reads as follows: TGTGCCAGCTCACCCTGTATAGCGAACAGCTCCTACGAGCAGTACTTC. It encodes CASSPCIANSSYEQYF.